The clone carrying this T cell receptor beta chain was seen more than once but under ten times. The sample is drawn from a study of CD8+ T cells in alopecia areata. Treatment meaning: oral pan-JAK inhibitor, 5-10 mg twice daily. As the sequencing template, cDNA was produced by extracting RNA and reverse transcribing it. Clones were read by immunoSEQ multiplex PCR, and TCRdb kept only the in-frame ones, dropping some. The table includes about 200,000 clones, more than 30% detected once. This specimen consisted of CD4+ T cells sorted from blood, obtained at approximately week 34, from a patient treated with tofacitinib. The receptor was isolated from a human donor with alopecia areata.

CDR3 sequence reads: CASTSRANYGYTF. The DNA for the CDR3 is TGTGCCAGTACCTCCCGGGCTAACTATGGCTACACCTTC. This chain joins TRBV19 and TRBJ1-2; D gene ambiguous. The CDR3 length is 13 residues. Germline CDR1 is LNHDA and CDR2 is SQIVND (reference sequence). The V and J ends lost 7 bases and 0 bases respectively, with 9 bases between them.